The rows below give T cell receptor beta chains drawn from one sample of a study of OX40 agonist ivuxolimab in advanced cancers. Using immunoSEQ multiplex PCR, the repertoire was profiled, and TCRdb retains in-frame clones only, with some absent. The sample contains about 68,000 clones, around 83% of which appear only once. The sample here was CD4+ or CD8+ T cells sorted from blood, taken in a trial of the OX40 agonist ivuxolimab. The receptors here all came from an adult with an advanced solid tumor such as melanoma, head and neck, liver or kidney cancer. CDR3s include the opening cysteine and the closing phenylalanine or tryptophan. A D gene is named only where the DNA matches it firmly. Size is stated for part of the rows, as once, few or many counts, or as a class when the clone is expanded.

TRBJ2-7 - TRBV4-1 14 - CASSLPGRKVEQYF TGCGCCAGCAGCCTGCCGGGCCGTAAGGTCGAGCAGTACTTC
TRBJ1-2 - TRBV6-6 13 - CASIEGSAYGYTF TGTGCCAGCATAGAAGGCTCAGCCTATGGCTACACCTTC
TRBJ1-6 - TRBV6-6 14 - CASRPQGRSSPLHF TGTGCCAGCAGACCACAGGGTAGGAGTTCACCCCTCCACTTT
TRBJ1-2 - TRBV28 12 - CASRKEGYGYTF TGTGCCAGCAGGAAGGAAGGCTATGGCTACACCTTC
TRBJ1-1 - TRBV27 13 - CASSLTRNTEAFF TGTGCCAGCAGTTTAACACGGAACACTGAAGCTTTCTTT
TRBJ2-5 - TRBV19 15 few CASSIKTAPEETQYF TGTGCCAGTAGTATCAAAACAGCCCCTGAAGAGACCCAGTACTTC
TRBJ1-5 TRBD1 TRBV19 14 - CASSTRGGGQPQHF TGTGCCAGTAGTACCAGGGGGGGTGGCCAGCCCCAGCATTTT
TRBJ2-3 TRBD2 TRBV7-8 14 once CAIDSGKGTDTQYF TGTGCCATTGACAGCGGGAAGGGGACAGATACGCAGTATTTT
TRBJ2-7 - TRBV6-1 14 - CALTVPGKSYEQYF TGTGCCCTTACTGTTCCCGGCAAATCCTACGAGCAGTACTTC
TRBJ1-5 - TRBV7-2 13 - CASGVRGNQPQHF TGTGCCAGCGGCGTACGGGGCAATCAGCCCCAGCATTTT
TRBJ1-2 TRBD1 TRBV9 14 - CASSLGQGNYGYTF TGTGCCAGCAGCCTCGGACAGGGGAACTATGGCTACACCTTC
TRBJ1-2 - TRBV5-1 15 once CASSPTSSLGHGYTF TGCGCCAGCAGTCCAACTTCGTCCCTCGGCCATGGCTACACCTTC
TRBJ2-3 - TRBV7-9 12 once CASSLNEDTQYF TGTGCCAGCAGCTTAAACGAGGATACGCAGTATTTT
TRBJ2-7 TRBD1 TRBV19 15 - CASSPRGQGNYEQYF TGTGCCAGTAGCCCGCGGGGACAGGGGAACTACGAGCAGTACTTC
TRBJ1-2 TRBD1 TRBV19 15 - CASSLWDRGSYGYTF TGTGCCAGTAGCCTATGGGACAGGGGATCCTATGGCTACACCTTC
TRBJ1-2 TRBD1 TRBV18 16 - CASSPRTGAEDYGYTF TGTGCCAGCTCACCGCGGACAGGCGCTGAGGACTATGGCTACACCTTC
TRBJ2-1 TRBD2 TRBV12-5 15 once CASGPGTSGTNEQFF TGTGCTAGTGGGCCCGGGACTAGCGGGACCAATGAGCAGTTCTTC
TRBJ2-2 - TRBV18 14 few CASSPTSGTGELFF TGTGCCAGCTCACCCACCAGCGGGACCGGGGAGCTGTTTTTT
TRBJ1-1 - TRBV28 15 - CASTLAGGQNTEAFF TGTGCCAGCACGCTAGCGGGGGGCCAGAACACTGAAGCTTTCTTT
TRBJ1-5 - TRBV30 13 - CAWSLSRDQPQHF TGTGCCTGGAGTTTAAGTAGGGATCAGCCCCAGCATTTT
TRBJ1-4 - TRBV7-2 15 - CASSLVGGIKEKLFF TGTGCCAGCAGCTTGGTGGGGGGGATAAAGGAAAAACTGTTTTTT
TRBJ2-3 TRBD2 TRBV4-2 16 - CASSQPPGTSEDTQYF TGTGCCAGCAGCCAACCTCCCGGGACTAGCGAAGATACGCAGTATTTT
TRBJ2-2 TRBD1 TRBV18 16 once CASSPGTGSGTGELFF TGTGCCAGCTCACCCGGGACAGGGTCGGGCACCGGGGAGCTGTTTTTT
TRBJ2-5 - TRBV10-3 15 - CAISDSEGGQETQYF TGTGCCATCAGTGACTCGGAGGGTGGCCAAGAGACCCAGTACTTC
TRBJ1-4 TRBD1 TRBV9 20 - CASSVGTGDLGLGTNEKLFF TGTGCCAGCAGCGTCGGGACAGGGGATTTAGGGTTGGGAACTAATGAAAAACTGTTTTTT
TRBJ2-7 - TRBV30 11 few CAWGSSYEQYF TGTGCCTGGGGGAGCTCCTACGAGCAGTACTTC
TRBJ2-5 TRBD1 TRBV5-4 14 - CASSMTGVQETQYF TGTGCCAGCAGCATGACAGGGGTCCAAGAGACCCAGTACTTC
TRBJ1-4 - TRBV29-1 11 few CSVPGPEKLFF TGCAGCGTTCCCGGACCCGAAAAACTGTTTTTT
TRBJ1-1 - TRBV5-1 14 - CASSPWTANTEAFF TGCGCCAGCAGCCCATGGACAGCGAACACTGAAGCTTTCTTT
TRBJ1-2 - TRBV7-9 15 - CASSLDVRGPLGYTF TGTGCCAGCAGCTTAGATGTCCGTGGCCCCCTTGGCTACACCTTC
TRBJ2-3 - TRBV7-9 15 once CASSLSQSSTDTQYF TGTGCCAGCAGCTTAAGTCAATCTAGCACAGATACGCAGTATTTT
TRBJ2-7 TRBD1 TRBV6-5 12 - CASSKDRAEQYF TGTGCCAGCAGTAAGGACAGGGCCGAGCAGTACTTC
TRBJ2-7 TRBD1 TRBV5-4 15 - CASSQGTGRSYEQYF TGTGCCAGCAGCCAGGGGACAGGGCGGTCCTACGAGCAGTACTTC
TRBJ2-5 - TRBV5-6 16 - CASSLDIQGSGETQYF TGTGCCAGCAGCTTGGATATACAGGGAAGTGGAGAGACCCAGTACTTC
TRBJ2-5 TRBD2 TRBV7-2 15 - CASSRLARGSGTQYF TGTGCCAGCAGCCGACTAGCTAGAGGATCGGGGACCCAGTACTTC
TRBJ1-2 - TRBV10-3 15 - CAITNLAGFNYGYTF TGTGCCATCACCAATCTTGCAGGGTTTAACTATGGCTACACCTTC
TRBJ2-5 - TRBV18 15 - CASSPSMSYQETQYF TGTGCCAGCTCTCCCAGTATGAGTTACCAAGAGACCCAGTACTTC
TRBJ1-1 TRBD1 TRBV5-6 17 - CASSHARDRDMNTEAFF TGTGCCAGCAGCCATGCCCGGGACAGGGACATGAACACTGAAGCTTTCTTT
TRBJ1-2 - TRBV6-5 11 - CASSYGYGYTF TGTGCCAGCAGTTATGGGTATGGCTACACCTTC
TRBJ2-1 TRBD2 TRBV11-2 16 few CASSLFGGGLYNEQFF TGTGCCAGCAGCTTATTTGGGGGAGGGCTATACAATGAGCAGTTCTTC
TRBJ2-2 TRBD1 TRBV4-3 15 - CASGNQGAGTGELFF TGCGCCAGCGGGAATCAGGGGGCGGGCACCGGGGAGCTGTTTTTT
TRBJ1-4 - TRBV27 14 - CASSLSFNIEKLFF TGTGCCAGCAGTTTATCATTCAACATTGAAAAACTGTTTTTT
TRBJ2-1 - TRBV7-2 13 few CASSLQVDNEQFF TGTGCCAGCAGCTTACAAGTGGACAATGAGCAGTTCTTC
TRBJ2-7 TRBD1 TRBV2 13 once CASSRPGQSEQYF TGTGCCAGCAGTCGACCGGGACAGAGCGAGCAGTACTTC
TRBJ1-5 - TRBV28 14 - CASSWLYGGQPQHF TGTGCCAGCAGTTGGCTTTATGGGGGACAGCCCCAGCATTTT
TRBJ2-7 TRBD2 TRBV28 14 - CASSRTSGSYEQYF TGTGCCAGCAGTCGGACTAGCGGGAGCTACGAGCAGTACTTC
TRBJ2-2 - TRBV11-3 14 - CASSLDGNTGELFF TGTGCCAGCAGCTTAGATGGAAACACCGGGGAGCTGTTTTTT
TRBJ2-3 TRBD2 TRBV11-2 16 - CASSLDLAGATDTQYF TGTGCCAGCAGCTTAGACCTAGCGGGCGCCACAGATACGCAATATTTT
TRBJ2-2 - TRBV19 15 - CASSIGGANTGELFF TGTGCCAGTAGTATAGGGGGTGCGAACACCGGGGAGCTGTTTTTT
TRBJ2-5 - TRBV10-3 13 - CAISQGLQETQYF TGTGCCATCAGTCAGGGGCTTCAAGAGACCCAGTACTTC
TRBJ1-2 TRBD1 TRBV5-1 14 - CASSGQGGLHGYTF TGCGCCAGCAGCGGACAGGGAGGACTCCATGGCTACACCTTC
TRBJ1-2 - TRBV2 11 - CASSGGGGYTF TGTGCCAGCAGTGGGGGGGGTGGCTACACCTTC
TRBJ2-1 - TRBV15 18 once CATSRAAGGMTDYNEQFF TGTGCCACCAGCAGAGCGGCCGGCGGGATGACCGATTACAATGAGCAGTTCTTC